Listed here are 18 T cell receptor beta chains from one sample, sequenced in a study of blood T cell repertoires in COVID-19. This table comes from immunoSEQ multiplex PCR, and its TCRdb copy is limited to in-frame clones, with some not included. The sample consists of some 240,000 clones, roughly 80% of them appearing once. Sample: peripheral blood. Receptor source: an elderly woman with acute or convalescent COVID-19.

This chain joins TRBV19 and TRBJ2-1, with TRBD2 matching over 10 bases. CDR1 and CDR2 (germline): LNHDA, SQIVND (reference sequence). The length of the CDR3 is 16 residues. V dropped 7 bases and J dropped 5; count of bases not matched to a gene: 11. The CDR3 is CASTNSGGLGDNEQFF. The CDR3 DNA is TGTGCCAGTACCAATAGCGGGGGGTTAGGGGACAATGAGCAGTTCTTC.

The chain joins TRBV5-1 to TRBJ2-2, with TRBD1 matching over 10 bases. The germline V gene encodes CDR1 SGHRS and CDR2 YFSETQ. CDR3 length: 14 residues. After removal of 7 bases from V and 5 bases from J, the junction contained 5 bases not matched to a gene. Here the CDR3 reads CASQDRGLTGELFF. As DNA, the CDR3 is TGCGCCAGCCAAGACAGGGGGCTGACCGGGGAGCTGTTTTTT.

The chain combines TRBV5-4 with TRBJ2-4; unclear D gene. CDR3 length equals 13 residues. Germline lookup yields CDR1 SGHNT and CDR2 YYREEE (reference sequence). Trimming took off 0 bases at V and 6 bases at J, with 7 bases between the two ends. The DNA of the CDR3 is TGTGCCAGCAGCTTGGTGGGCTTAAACATTCAGTACTTC. Translating gives CASSLVGLNIQYF.

This chain joins TRBV4-1 and TRBJ2-5; 9 positions match TRBD2. V trimming: 2 bases; J trimming: 2 bases; junction bases outside the gene matches: 3. The V gene's germline CDR1 is MGHRA and CDR2 YSYEKL. The CDR3 length is 15 residues. CDR3 sequence: CASSQSSGAQETQYF. Written as DNA, the CDR3 is TGCGCCAGCAGCCAATCTAGCGGGGCACAAGAGACCCAGTACTTC.

The V call is TRBV13, the J call TRBJ2-5, with 8 bases identical to TRBD1. Losses at the gene ends were 8 bases for V and 6 bases for J; bases not matched to a gene: 8. The CDR3 runs 13 residues. Germline lookup yields CDR1 PRHDT and CDR2 FYEKMQ (reference sequence). CDR3 DNA: TGTGCCAGCGGTAGGCAGGGGGCAAAGACCCAGTACTTC. As protein: CASGRQGAKTQYF. Complete variable domain (other parts from reference TRBV13 and TRBJ2-5): AAGVIQSPRHLIKEKRETATLKCYPIPRHDTVYWYQQGPGQDPQFLISFYEKMQSDKGSIPDRFSAQQFSDYHSELNMSSLELGDSALYFCASGRQGAKTQYFGPGTRLLVL.

This clone was counted only a few times. V is TRBV6-2 or TRBV6-3 and J is TRBJ2-2; 8 bases are shared with TRBD1. Germline values: CDR1 MNHEY, CDR2 SVGEGT. The CDR3 is made up of 14 amino acids. V was pared by 2 bases and J by 7 bases, with 3 bases of the junction left unmatched. This CDR3 reads CASSYRDRSGELFF. For the CDR3, the DNA is TGTGCCAGCAGTTACAGGGACAGGAGCGGGGAGCTGTTTTTT.

The genes are TRBV18 and TRBJ1-4; TRBD1 matches 8 bases. Germline trimming cut 3 bases from V and 7 bases from J; bases unmatched to any gene: 13. CDR1 is KGHSH, CDR2 LQKENI, per germline. The CDR3 loop spans 17 amino acids. This CDR3 reads CASSPSTSGTGGEKLFF. DNA of the CDR3: TGTGCCAGCTCACCCTCCACCTCCGGGACAGGCGGTGAAAAACTGTTTTTT.

This chain uses TRBV12-3 or TRBV12-4 with TRBJ2-1; D is undetermined. The CDR3 is 11 amino acids. V was shortened by 7 bases and J by 9 bases, with 10 bases between the two germline ends. This CDR3 is CASNIAVEQFF. The CDR3 DNA reads as TGTGCCAGCAATATAGCCGTTGAGCAGTTCTTC.

V is TRBV11-2 and J is TRBJ1-5; the D gene is possibly TRBD1 (5 bases). The CDR3 loop spans 15 amino acids. V was trimmed by 1 base and J by 0 bases, leaving 7 bases between them. CDR1 is SGHAT, CDR2 FQNNGV, per germline. Here the CDR3 DNA reads TGTGCCAGCAGCTTAGGGGACTATAGCAATCAGCCCCAGCATTTT. Encoded protein: CASSLGDYSNQPQHF.

This clone was observed once. The chain employs TRBV7-2 and TRBJ1-6; tentatively, D is TRBD1 (5 bases). The CDR3 extends over 14 amino acids. CDR1 is SGHTA and CDR2 is FQGNSA in the germline V gene. Trimming took 3 bases from V and 4 from J, leaving 7 bases between them. The DNA for the CDR3 is TGTGCCAGCAGCTTGGACACGTATAATTCACCCCTCCACTTT. Protein sequence: CASSLDTYNSPLHF.

V gene TRBV6-5 combines with J gene TRBJ1-4; the match to TRBD1 covers 9 bases. Germline V gene data show CDR1 as MNHEY and CDR2 as SVGAGI. With 6 bases clipped from V and 8 bases from J, the junction kept 7 bases outside the gene matches. The CDR3 has 14 amino acids. In DNA form, the CDR3 reads TGTGCCAGCAGGCCGACAGGGGGGTTAGAAAAACTGTTTTTT. This gives the protein CASRPTGGLEKLFF.

J is TRBJ2-7 and V is TRBV12-3 or TRBV12-4; the match to TRBD1 covers 8 bases. V lost 7 bases and J lost 3; bases outside the gene matches: 2. CDR3 size: 12 residues. The CDR3 reads CASNTGGYEQYF. CDR3 coding DNA: TGTGCCAGCAATACAGGGGGCTACGAGCAGTACTTC.

The V call is TRBV6-5, the J call TRBJ1-1; D not certain. From germline, CDR1 is MNHEY and CDR2 SVGAGI. Trimming took off 5 bases at V and 1 base at J, with 8 bases between the two ends. The CDR3 contains 13 residues. The CDR3, as DNA: TGTGCCAGCAGTCGCGGGCGGAACACTGAAGCTTTCTTT. Protein product: CASSRGRNTEAFF.

J is TRBJ2-2 and V is TRBV15, with a tentative D call TRBD1 (5 bases). Germline assignment: CDR1 LNHNV and CDR2 YYDKDF (reference sequence). V was cut by 0 bases and J by 4 bases, with 18 bases left in between. The CDR3 has 18 residues. CDR3 DNA sequence: TGTGCCACCAGCAGAGACCCTCCGACAGAGTCAGGCACCGGGGAGCTGTTTTTT. The encoded protein is CATSRDPPTESGTGELFF.

This chain joins TRBV5-5 and TRBJ2-7; possibly TRBD2 for D (5 bases). CDR1 and CDR2 (germline): SGHKS, YYEKEE (reference sequence). The V and J ends lost 1 base and 3 bases respectively, with 14 bases between them. This CDR3 is 15 amino acids long. CDR3 DNA: TGTGCCAGCAGCTTGACGGGTCGGGGTGACTACGAGCAGTACTTC. This sequence encodes CASSLTGRGDYEQYF.

V gene TRBV28 combines with J gene TRBJ1-6; 9 bases line up with TRBD1. The germline CDR1 and CDR2 sequences are MDHEN and SYDVKM. This CDR3 is 13 amino acids long. Trimming removed 5 bases from V and 10 bases from J; junction bases left unmatched: 3. DNA of the CDR3: TGTGCCAGCAGTAACAGGGGGCTATCACCCCTCCACTTT. Its protein is CASSNRGLSPLHF.

CDR3: CASTQQGTEAFF. The CDR3 DNA follows: TGTGCCAGCACCCAACAGGGAACTGAAGCTTTCTTT. This sequence joins TRBV7-9 and TRBJ1-1; D is possibly TRBD1 (6 bases). CDR1 is SEHNR, CDR2 FQNEAQ, per germline (reference sequence). The CDR3 runs to 12 residues. V shed 7 bases and J shed 5 bases, with 11 bases lying between them.

J is TRBJ2-1 and V is TRBV4-1, with 9 bases that match TRBD2. Trimming took 4 bases from V and 5 from J; bases not matched to a gene: 9. Germline lookup yields CDR1 MGHRA and CDR2 YSYEKL. The CDR3 runs to 16 residues. The CDR3 region is CASSPPRGGIDNEQFF. The DNA of the CDR3 is TGCGCCAGCAGCCCACCGCGGGGGGGTATCGACAATGAGCAGTTCTTC.